Below are 30 T cell receptor beta chains sequenced from a single sample in a study of cytomegalovirus exposure and HLA in healthy donors. Clones were sequenced by immunoSEQ multiplex PCR, and TCRdb holds only the in-frame ones, with some missing. This sample has approximately 260,000 clones; 80% to 90% occur once, and the top ten carry approximately 1%. Sequencing used PBMCs. Receptor source: a woman younger than 35 in good health and CMV-seronegative.

The chain carries TRBV5-1 and TRBJ1-4; 8 nucleotides match TRBD1. Germline CDR1 and CDR2: SGHRS and YFSETQ. The CDR3 length is 14 residues. Trimming took 4 bases from V and 8 from J; bases not matched to a gene: 7. CDR3 in DNA: TGCGCCAGCAGCACCGGACAGGGTAAAGAAAAACTGTTTTTT. Amino acid sequence: CASSTGQGKEKLFF. The whole variable domain, remainder taken from reference TRBV5-1 and TRBJ1-4, is KAGVTQTPRYLIKTRGQQVTLSCSPISGHRSVSWYQQTPGQGLQFLFEYFSETQRNKGNFPGRFSGRQFSNSRSEMNVSTLELGDSALYLCASSTGQGKEKLFFGSGTQLSVL.

The chain employs TRBV5-4 and TRBJ2-5, with 9 bases matching TRBD2. The V segment lost 4 bases and the J segment 4 bases; nucleotides outside the gene matches: 8. The CDR3 has 15 residues. Germline CDR1 reads SGHNT; CDR2 reads YYREEE (reference sequence). The CDR3 is CASSPQTSGGETQYF. DNA for the CDR3: TGTGCCAGCAGCCCTCAGACTAGCGGAGGAGAGACCCAGTACTTC.

This chain uses TRBV9 with TRBJ1-5; D is unclear. This CDR3 is 13 amino acids long. Germline CDR1 SGDLS, CDR2 YYNGEE. The V gene lost 4 bases and the J gene lost 0 bases, with 5 bases spanning the gap. CDR3: CASSPLSNQPQHF. The CDR3 bases are TGTGCCAGCAGCCCTCTTAGCAATCAGCCCCAGCATTTT.

This chain links TRBV28 with TRBJ1-5; D is unclear. There are 14 residues in the CDR3. Trimming pared 3 bases from V and 4 bases from J, leaving 10 bases between. Looked up from germline, CDR1 is MDHEN and CDR2 is SYDVKM. The CDR3 nucleotides read TGTGCCAGCAGTTTTATTGGGAGGAATCAGCCCCAGCATTTT. This encodes CASSFIGRNQPQHF.

The gene calls are TRBV5-6 and TRBJ2-3; unclear D gene. V lost 2 bases and J 0 bases, leaving 7 bases between the germline ends. Germline-derived CDR1 and CDR2 are SGHDT and YYEEEE. The CDR3 spans 14 residues. Written as DNA, the CDR3 is TGTGCCAGCAGCTTTCCCCAGAGCACAGATACGCAGTATTTT. The encoded protein is CASSFPQSTDTQYF.

This CDR3 is CASSEGAGSYNEQFF. CDR3 bases: TGTGCCAGCAGTGAAGGGGCGGGATCCTACAATGAGCAGTTCTTC. The chain employs TRBV6-4 and TRBJ2-1, with D maybe TRBD2 (6 bases). The CDR3 contains 15 residues. Per germline, CDR1 MRHNA and CDR2 SNTAGT. Trimming shortened V by 3 bases and J by 1 base, and 10 bases separated the two germline ends.

The chain is built from TRBV6-5 and TRBJ1-1; 10 nucleotides align to TRBD1. J gave up 5 bases and V 6 bases, and 3 bases lay outside the gene matches. The germline V gene encodes CDR1 MNHEY and CDR2 SVGAGI. CDR3 size: 13 residues. CDR3 residues: CASRGQGLTEAFF. The CDR3 bases are TGTGCCAGCAGGGGACAGGGGTTAACTGAAGCTTTCTTT.

The chain uses TRBV9 and TRBJ2-1; D ambiguous. The CDR3 has 11 residues. Germline V lookup: CDR1 SGDLS, CDR2 YYNGEE. V was pared by 3 bases and J by 8 bases, with 6 bases between. The CDR3 bases are TGTGCCAGCAGCGCCGTCGATGAGCAGTTCTTC. Its translation is CASSAVDEQFF. The complete variable domain, with remaining parts taken from reference TRBV9 and TRBJ2-1, reads DSGVTQTPKHLITATGQRVTLRCSPRSGDLSVYWYQQSLDQGLQFLIQYYNGEERAKGNILERFSAQQFPDLHSELNLSSLELGDSALYFCASSAVDEQFFGPGTRLTVL.

The chain recombines TRBV7-9 with TRBJ1-5, with D unclear. The CDR3 is 12 amino acids. CDR1 is SEHNR and CDR2 is FQNEAQ in the germline V gene (reference sequence). V was clipped by 2 bases and J by 6 bases, with 5 bases between them. The CDR3 is CASSLQSQPQHF. CDR3 coding DNA: TGTGCCAGCAGCTTACAATCTCAGCCCCAGCATTTT. Supplemented by reference TRBV7-9 and TRBJ1-5, the full variable domain reads DTGVSQNPRHKITKRGQNVTFRCDPISEHNRLYWYRQTLGQGPEFLTYFQNEAQLEKSRLLSDRFSAERPKGSFSTLEIQRTEQGDSAMYLCASSLQSQPQHFGDGTRLSIL.

This chain links TRBV28 with TRBJ1-2; tentative D call: TRBD1 (5 bases). Germline V gene lookup returns CDR1 MDHEN and CDR2 SYDVKM. CDR3 size: 16 residues. Between the trimmed V and J ends, which lost 7 bases and 1 base, there was a span of 19 bases. The CDR3 DNA sequence: TGTGCCAGCATCCCCCGAGGTGGGGGGGTTAACTATGGCTACACCTTC. This translates into CASIPRGGGVNYGYTF.

The V gene is TRBV7-2, the J gene TRBJ2-1; 7 nucleotides line up with TRBD2. The CDR3 spans 14 residues. The junction had 7 bases not matched to a gene; V was cut back by 3 bases and J by 8 bases. Germline V CDR1 and CDR2: SGHTA, FQGNSA. Here the CDR3 reads CASSLGGVVDEQFF. The CDR3 bases are TGTGCCAGCAGCTTGGGGGGGGTAGTTGATGAGCAGTTCTTC.

The chain joins TRBV6-1 to TRBJ1-5; D is perhaps TRBD1 (5 bases). Germline V gene sequence: CDR1 MNHNS, CDR2 SASEGT. CDR3 length: 13 residues. V gave up 7 bases and J gave up 1 base, with 8 bases separating them. Here the CDR3 reads CASIGGSNQPQHF. DNA of the CDR3: TGTGCCAGCATTGGGGGGAGCAATCAGCCCCAGCATTTT.

This rearrangement joins TRBV30 to TRBJ2-7; 7 bases fit TRBD2. The junction had 7 bases not matched to a gene; V was cut back by 1 base and J by 1 base. The V gene's germline CDR1 is GTSNPN and CDR2 SVGIG (reference sequence). The CDR3 consists of 15 residues. The CDR3: CAWSAPSGKSYEQYF. CDR3 in DNA: TGTGCCTGGAGTGCTCCAAGCGGGAAGTCCTACGAGCAGTACTTC.

V gene TRBV5-1 combines with J gene TRBJ2-5; D may be TRBD2 (6 bases). The CDR3 totals 13 residues. The V end was cut by 0 bases, the J end by 4 bases, with 7 bases between. Germline V lookup: CDR1 SGHRS, CDR2 YFSETQ. The CDR3 DNA reads TGCGCCAGCAGCTTGGCGGGACTAGAGACCCAGTACTTC. Its translation is CASSLAGLETQYF. Full variable domain (remainder filled in from reference TRBV5-1 and TRBJ2-5): KAGVTQTPRYLIKTRGQQVTLSCSPISGHRSVSWYQQTPGQGLQFLFEYFSETQRNKGNFPGRFSGRQFSNSRSEMNVSTLELGDSALYLCASSLAGLETQYFGPGTRLLVL.

J is TRBJ2-2 and V is TRBV5-1, with TRBD1 identical over 7 bases. Per germline, CDR1 SGHRS and CDR2 YFSETQ. V shed 5 bases, J shed 0 bases, and the junction held 7 bases outside the gene matches. This CDR3 contains 16 residues. In nucleotides, the CDR3 is TGCGCCAGCAGGGGGGCAGGGACAGCGAACACCGGGGAGCTGTTTTTT. Protein sequence: CASRGAGTANTGELFF.

This chain links TRBV5-6 with TRBJ1-2; a possible D gene is TRBD1 (6 bases). Germline loops: CDR1 SGHDT, CDR2 YYEEEE. The CDR3 runs 15 residues. V lost 4 bases, J lost 3 bases, and 16 bases lay in between. The CDR3 region is CASSPGTPTHYGYTF. The CDR3 DNA reads as TGTGCCAGCAGCCCCGGGACACCAACCCACTATGGCTACACCTTC.

The chain couples TRBV10-3 to TRBJ1-5, with 8 bases lining up with TRBD1. J was trimmed by 7 bases and V by 4 bases; bases with no gene match: 6. Germline lookup yields CDR1 ENHRY and CDR2 SYGVKD. This CDR3 is built from 14 residues. This CDR3 is CAISAQGAEQPQHF. In nucleotides, the CDR3 is TGTGCCATCAGTGCCCAGGGGGCGGAACAGCCCCAGCATTTT.

Concerning this clone: Germline is not matched at one junction end, which may reflect a read error. V gene TRBV6-5 combines with J gene TRBJ1-2; no firm D call. Germline V lookup: CDR1 MNHEY, CDR2 SVGAGI. This CDR3 comprises 15 residues. The CDR3 bases are TGTGCCAGCAGAGACCCCAGGTCTTTTAACCATGGCTACACCTTC. Amino acids: CASRDPRSFNHGYTF.

The chain joins TRBV9 to TRBJ1-1; D call uncertain. CDR3 size: 15 residues. CDR1 and CDR2 from the germline V gene are SGDLS and YYNGEE. The ends were cut back, 0 bases at V and 1 base at J, with 10 bases in the middle. The CDR3 nucleotides are TGTGCCAGCAGCGTAGTGGTACAACCGAACACTGAAGCTTTCTTT. Translation: CASSVVVQPNTEAFF.

This clone showed up just once. The J gene is TRBJ1-1, the V gene TRBV5-1; D gene ambiguous. The V gene lost 3 bases and the J gene lost 2 bases, with 11 bases spanning the gap. The CDR3 covers 14 residues. Germline loops: CDR1 SGHRS, CDR2 YFSETQ. CDR3 sequence: CASSYTISNTEAFF. The CDR3 bases are TGCGCCAGCAGCTATACTATCTCTAACACTGAAGCTTTCTTT.

In this sample, this clone turned up once. CDR3: CASSGQGLGDTQYF. For the CDR3, the DNA is TGTGCCAGCAGTGGACAGGGATTGGGAGATACGCAGTATTTT. This chain joins TRBV6-4 and TRBJ2-3; 7 nucleotides match TRBD1. Germline loops: CDR1 MRHNA, CDR2 SNTAGT. The length of the CDR3 is 14 residues. After removal of 4 bases from V and 5 bases from J, the junction contained 6 bases not matched to a gene.

Remarks on this clone: A read error may produce the germline difference seen at one junction end. CDR3 sequence (DNA): TGCGCCAGCAGCGAAGAGGGGAGGGCTCCGAATGGCTACACCTTC. Its translation is CASSEEGRAPNGYTF. The rearrangement joins TRBV4-1 to TRBJ1-2; weak D call: TRBD1 (5 bases). This CDR3 comprises 15 residues. The germline V gene has CDR1 MGHRA and CDR2 YSYEKL.

V and J are TRBV5-1 and TRBJ2-1; TRBD1 matches at 8 bases. Germline trimming cut 3 bases from V and 0 bases from J; bases unmatched to any gene: 8. Per germline, CDR1 SGHRS and CDR2 YFSETQ. This CDR3 spans 17 amino acids. The CDR3, as DNA: TGCGCCAGCAGCTCCCAGGGGGCGCGGAGCTCCTACAATGAGCAGTTCTTC. It translates to CASSSQGARSSYNEQFF.

The chain joins TRBV5-1 to TRBJ2-7, with D perhaps TRBD1 (5 bases). Germline CDR1 is SGHRS and CDR2 is YFSETQ. Trimming took off 7 bases at V and 3 bases at J, with 20 bases between the two ends. The CDR3 covers 15 residues. The CDR3 sequence: CASRLGPKGLYEQYF. CDR3 DNA: TGCGCCAGCCGACTGGGCCCAAAGGGGCTCTACGAGCAGTACTTC.

The V and J genes are TRBV5-4 and TRBJ1-5; tentatively, D is TRBD1 (5 bases). Trimming removed 9 bases at V and 1 base at J, with 14 bases between. Germline V gene lookup returns CDR1 SGHNT and CDR2 YYREEE (reference sequence). The CDR3 spans 14 residues. CDR3 sequence: CATGEGLSNQPQHF. CDR3 DNA sequence: TGTGCCACCGGGGAGGGGCTGAGCAATCAGCCCCAGCATTTT.

The V and J genes are TRBV10-3 and TRBJ2-5; no definite D call. The CDR3 is made up of 12 amino acids. CDR1 and CDR2 from the germline V gene are ENHRY and SYGVKD. With 0 bases removed from V and 7 bases from J, the gap between germline ends came to 6 bases. CDR3 DNA: TGTGCCATCAGTGAGTCACCGGGGACCCAGTACTTC. Encoded protein: CAISESPGTQYF.

The chain couples TRBV11-2 to TRBJ2-1; TRBD2 matches at 7 bases. Germline trimming cut 1 base from V and 1 base from J; bases unmatched to any gene: 1. The CDR3 is 15 amino acids. Germline CDR1 reads SGHAT; CDR2 reads FQNNGV. In DNA, the CDR3 is TGTGCCAGCAGCTTAGCGCGGGGGTCCTACAATGAGCAGTTCTTC. Protein: CASSLARGSYNEQFF.

This chain connects TRBV25-1 to TRBJ2-1; 7 bases are a match to TRBD2. With 2 bases clipped from V and 4 bases from J, the junction kept 8 bases outside the gene matches. The length of the CDR3 is 16 residues. The germline V gene encodes CDR1 MGHDK and CDR2 SYGVNS. CDR3 nucleotides: TGTGCCAGCAGTGAAATGGTAGCGGGTCCTTACAATGAGCAGTTCTTC. It is translated as CASSEMVAGPYNEQFF.

The V gene is TRBV4-3, the J gene TRBJ1-5; D unclear. The germline V gene encodes CDR1 LGHNA and CDR2 YSLEER. This CDR3 spans 14 amino acids. The ends were cut back, 1 base at V and 1 base at J, with 5 bases in the middle. The CDR3: CASSQVVSNQPQHF. The CDR3 DNA follows: TGCGCCAGCAGCCAAGTTGTAAGCAATCAGCCCCAGCATTTT.

As DNA, the CDR3 is TGCAGCGTTCCCGAGGGAGGATACAATGAGCAGTTCTTC. Amino acids: CSVPEGGYNEQFF. The rearrangement links TRBV29-1 to TRBJ2-1; TRBD2 might be the D (6 bases). Trimming took 5 bases from V and 4 from J, leaving 12 bases between them. Germline loops: CDR1 SQVTM, CDR2 ANQGSEA. The CDR3 has 13 amino acids.